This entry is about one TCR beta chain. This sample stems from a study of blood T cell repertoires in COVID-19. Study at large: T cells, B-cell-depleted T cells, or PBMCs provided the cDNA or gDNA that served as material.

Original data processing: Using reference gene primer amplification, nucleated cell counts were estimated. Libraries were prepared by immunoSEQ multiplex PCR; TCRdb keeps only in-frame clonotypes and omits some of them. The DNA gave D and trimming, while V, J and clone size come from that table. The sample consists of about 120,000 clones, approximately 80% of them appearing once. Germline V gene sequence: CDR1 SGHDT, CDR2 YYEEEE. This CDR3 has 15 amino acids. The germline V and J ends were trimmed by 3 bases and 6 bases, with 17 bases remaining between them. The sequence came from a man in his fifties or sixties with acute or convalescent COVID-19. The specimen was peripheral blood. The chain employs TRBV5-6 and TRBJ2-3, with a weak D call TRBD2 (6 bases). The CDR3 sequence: CASSWGESGGDTQYF. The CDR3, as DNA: TGTGCCAGCAGCTGGGGGGAGTCGGGCGGGGATACGCAGTATTTT.